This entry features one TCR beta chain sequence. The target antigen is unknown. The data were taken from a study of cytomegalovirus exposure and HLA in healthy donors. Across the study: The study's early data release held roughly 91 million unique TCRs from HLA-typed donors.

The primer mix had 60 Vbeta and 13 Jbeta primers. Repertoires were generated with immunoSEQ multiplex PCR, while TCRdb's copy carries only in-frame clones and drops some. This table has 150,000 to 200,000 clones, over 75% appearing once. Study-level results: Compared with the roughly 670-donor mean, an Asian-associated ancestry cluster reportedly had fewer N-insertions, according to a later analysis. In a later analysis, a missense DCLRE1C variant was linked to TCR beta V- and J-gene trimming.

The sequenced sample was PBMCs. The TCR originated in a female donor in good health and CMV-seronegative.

The CDR3 region is CSVELGTGVSSYNEQFF. The CDR3 coding sequence is TGCAGCGTTGAATTAGGGACAGGGGTTAGCTCCTACAATGAGCAGTTCTTC. The genes are TRBV29-1 and TRBJ2-1; 10 bases match TRBD1. V shed 2 bases, J shed 0 bases, and the junction held 7 bases outside the gene matches. Germline values: CDR1 SQVTM, CDR2 ANQGSEA. The CDR3 is made up of 17 amino acids.